The TCR beta chain described here comes from a study of control samples from healthy donors and cancer patients. CDR1 and CDR2 (germline): MDHEN, SYDVKM. Trimming took off 7 bases at V and 8 bases at J, with 11 bases between the two ends. The CDR3 extends over 11 amino acids. Profiled with immunoSEQ multiplex PCR; TCRdb holds only in-frame clones, not every one. The table records roughly 120,000 clones, 70% to 90% of them present only once. The sequence was collected from a woman aged 60-75 years with lung cancer. V and J are TRBV28 and TRBJ1-1; D gene uncertain. Material: PBMCs. The CDR3 DNA is TGTGCCAGCACCACCGACTCCGAAGCTTTCTTT. It translates to CASTTDSEAFF.